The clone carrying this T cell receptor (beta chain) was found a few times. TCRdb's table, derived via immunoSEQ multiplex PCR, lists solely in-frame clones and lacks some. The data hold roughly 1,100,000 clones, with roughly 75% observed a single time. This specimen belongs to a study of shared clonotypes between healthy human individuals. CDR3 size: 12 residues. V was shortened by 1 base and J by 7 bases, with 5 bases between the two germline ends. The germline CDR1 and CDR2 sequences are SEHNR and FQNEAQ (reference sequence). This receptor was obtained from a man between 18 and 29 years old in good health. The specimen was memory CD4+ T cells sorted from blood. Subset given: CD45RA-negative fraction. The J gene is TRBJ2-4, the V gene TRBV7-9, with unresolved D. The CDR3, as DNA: TGTGCCAGCAGCTTAGACAGCAACATTCAGTACTTC. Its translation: CASSLDSNIQYF.